This is a list of T cell receptor beta chains from one sample in a study of OX40 agonist ivuxolimab in advanced cancers. Repertoires were generated with immunoSEQ multiplex PCR, while TCRdb's copy carries only in-frame clones and drops some. Of fewer than 75,000 clones listed, 70% to 90% are singletons. The specimen comprised CD4+ or CD8+ T cells sorted from blood, sampled in a trial of the OX40 agonist ivuxolimab. The receptors derive from an adult with an advanced solid tumor such as melanoma, head and neck, liver or kidney cancer. Both conserved end residues are part of each CDR3. Fields, in order: V gene, clone size, D gene, J gene, CDR3 protein, CDR3 DNA. A D gene is named only where the DNA matches it firmly. Clone size is not always given. Where it is, it says once, few, many or a class for expanded clones.

TRBV30	-	-	TRBJ1-2	CAWSSGFHYGYTF	TGTGCCTGGAGCTCGGGCTTTCACTATGGCTACACCTTC
TRBV7-2	-	-	TRBJ2-5	CASSWIRGKGETQYF	TGTGCCAGCAGCTGGATTCGGGGAAAGGGGGAGACCCAGTACTTC
TRBV7-8	-	-	TRBJ1-4	CASSTTGRTNEKLFF	TGTGCCAGCAGCACGACGGGAAGGACTAATGAAAAACTGTTTTTT
TRBV5-1	-	-	TRBJ2-3	CASSLEVGRAADTQYF	TGCGCCAGCAGCTTGGAGGTAGGCAGGGCGGCAGATACGCAGTATTTT
TRBV6-5	-	-	TRBJ1-5	CASSGGRGQPQHF	TGTGCCAGCAGTGGGGGCCGGGGGCAGCCCCAGCATTTT
TRBV29-1	-	TRBD1	TRBJ2-7	CSIRQGAREQYF	TGCAGCATTCGACAGGGGGCGCGGGAGCAGTACTTC
TRBV18	-	-	TRBJ1-2	CASSPDQTMGYTF	TGTGCCAGCTCACCTGACCAGACCATGGGCTACACCTTC
TRBV7-3	-	TRBD2	TRBJ2-3	CASSLQSSGRGLNTQYF	TGTGCCAGCAGCTTACAGTCTAGCGGGAGGGGTTTAAATACGCAGTATTTT
TRBV2	-	-	TRBJ2-2	CASSPQNTGELFF	TGTGCCAGCAGTCCTCAAAACACCGGGGAGCTGTTTTTT
TRBV5-1	-	TRBD1	TRBJ2-1	CASNRGTGPYNEQFF	TGCGCCAGCAACCGGGGGACAGGCCCCTACAATGAGCAGTTCTTC
TRBV28	-	-	TRBJ1-2	CASSLYRAPGYTF	TGTGCCAGCAGTTTATACAGGGCGCCGGGCTACACCTTC
TRBV19	-	-	TRBJ2-2	CASTSRTGLAGELFF	TGTGCCAGTACAAGTAGAACAGGGCTGGCCGGGGAGCTGTTTTTT
TRBV2	-	-	TRBJ1-4	CASRGDSDEKLFF	TGTGCCAGCAGGGGGGACTCGGATGAAAAACTGTTTTTT
TRBV6-5	-	TRBD2	TRBJ2-7	CASSQAGGSQYEQYF	TGTGCCAGCAGTCAGGCCGGCGGGAGTCAGTACGAGCAGTACTTC
TRBV5-6	-	-	TRBJ1-2	CASKLDRQTPNYGYTF	TGTGCCAGCAAACTTGACAGACAAACACCGAACTATGGCTACACCTTC
TRBV29-1	-	-	TRBJ2-6	CSARDPNSGANVLTF	TGCAGCGCCCGGGACCCAAACTCTGGGGCCAACGTCCTGACTTTC
TRBV28	few	TRBD1	TRBJ2-7	CASSLDRVSVYEQYF	TGTGCCAGCAGTTTAGACAGGGTGTCGGTCTACGAGCAGTACTTC